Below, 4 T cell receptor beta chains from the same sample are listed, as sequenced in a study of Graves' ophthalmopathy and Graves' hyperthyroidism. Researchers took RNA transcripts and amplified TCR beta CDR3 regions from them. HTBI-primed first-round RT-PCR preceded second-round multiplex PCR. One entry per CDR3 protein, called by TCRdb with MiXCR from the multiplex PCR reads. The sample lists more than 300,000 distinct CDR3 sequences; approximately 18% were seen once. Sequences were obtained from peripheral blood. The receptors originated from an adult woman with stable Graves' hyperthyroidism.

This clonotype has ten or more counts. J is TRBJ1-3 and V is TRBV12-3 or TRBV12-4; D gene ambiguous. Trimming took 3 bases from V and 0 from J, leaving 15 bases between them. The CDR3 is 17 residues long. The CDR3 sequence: CASSFAGFVSSGNTIYF. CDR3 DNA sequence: TGTGCCAGCAGTTTTGCAGGCTTCGTGAGCTCTGGAAACACCATATATTTT.

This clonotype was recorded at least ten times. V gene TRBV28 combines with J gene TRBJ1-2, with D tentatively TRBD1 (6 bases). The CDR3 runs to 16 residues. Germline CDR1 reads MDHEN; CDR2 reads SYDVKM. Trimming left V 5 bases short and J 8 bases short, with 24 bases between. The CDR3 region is CASSDRVKGGLRGYTF. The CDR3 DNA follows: TGTGCCAGCAGTGATAGGGTGAAGGGGGGGCTTAGAGGCTACACCTTC.

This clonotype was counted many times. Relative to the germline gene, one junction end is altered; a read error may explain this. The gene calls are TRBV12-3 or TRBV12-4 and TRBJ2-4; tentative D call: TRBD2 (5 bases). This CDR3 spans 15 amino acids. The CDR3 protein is CASSFLALAKNIKYF. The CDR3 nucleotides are TGTGCCAGCAGTTTCTTAGCGTTAGCCAAAAACATTAAGTACTTC.

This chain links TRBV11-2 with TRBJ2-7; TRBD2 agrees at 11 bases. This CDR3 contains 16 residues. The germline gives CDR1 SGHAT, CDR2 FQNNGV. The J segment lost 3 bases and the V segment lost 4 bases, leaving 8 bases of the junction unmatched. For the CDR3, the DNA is TGTGCCAGCAGCTATACCGGGACTAGCGGCAGCTACGAGCAGTACTTC. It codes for CASSYTGTSGSYEQYF.